The clone carrying this TCR beta chain was observed a single time. Its specificity is unknown. TCRdb redid the calling of the PCR reads with MiXCR, one entry per CDR3 protein. Of some 30,000 distinct CDR3 sequences in the sample, 45% to 55% were seen once. Between the trimmed V and J ends, which lost 3 bases and 1 base, there was a span of 22 bases. The CDR3 length is 19 residues. Per the germline V gene, CDR1 is SGHVS and CDR2 is FNYEAQ. The sample is drawn from a study of esophageal squamous cell carcinoma under preoperative chemotherapy. The study, taken as a whole, reports: Abundant clones tended to shrink rather than expand after paclitaxel-nedaplatin.

Regarding time point: before preoperative PTX-NDP chemotherapy. The chain is built from TRBV7-6 and TRBJ2-4; possibly TRBD1 or TRBD2 for D (6 bases each). The TCR originated in a human donor with esophageal squamous cell carcinoma. The donor label of this sample is uncertain. The specimen was collected from a patient given preoperative chemotherapy. CDR3 in amino acids: CASSLDPPIGGGAKNIQYF. As DNA, the CDR3 is TGTGCCAGCAGCTTGGATCCGCCCATCGGGGGCGGTGCCAAAAACATTCAGTACTTC.